This passage covers 2 T cell receptor beta chains from one sample sequenced in a study of blood T cell repertoires in COVID-19. Assay: immunoSEQ multiplex PCR; the TCRdb copy retains only in-frame clones and omits some. The repertoire holds about 240,000 clones, roughly 83% seen once, with roughly a tenth in the top ten. Sequenced sample: peripheral blood. Receptors originate from a woman of 80 years or more with acute or convalescent COVID-19.

This clone was seen more than once but under ten times. This chain uses TRBV19 with TRBJ2-1, with D perhaps matching TRBD1 (7 bases). The CDR3 contains 15 residues. Per germline, CDR1 LNHDA and CDR2 SQIVND (reference sequence). V lost 6 bases and J 4 bases, leaving 16 bases between the germline ends. Here the CDR3 reads CASSLRDSGYNEQFF. The CDR3 DNA follows: TGTGCCAGTAGCCTCCGGGACAGCGGGTACAATGAGCAGTTCTTC.

The J gene is TRBJ2-5, the V gene TRBV2, with 9 bases that match TRBD2. V lost 2 bases and J lost 0; bases outside the gene matches: 4. The CDR3 consists of 16 residues. Per germline, CDR1 SNHLY and CDR2 FYNNEI. The CDR3: CASSEWLAGYQETQYF. The CDR3 DNA reads as TGTGCCAGCAGTGAATGGCTAGCGGGGTACCAAGAGACCCAGTACTTC.